The sequence of this T cell receptor beta chain was determined in a study of cytotoxic CD8 clonotypes in ibrutinib-treated CLL (dated by TCRdb to about 2021). In terms of the full investigation: In this cohort, 15 or so patients were treatment-naive and approximately 10 were relapsed/refractory, while 17 to 18 had unmutated IGHV. Responses were partial in roughly 24 patients and complete in 2; after median approximately 66 months follow-up, about 14 stayed in remission and about twelve progressed. Samples at response were collected after a median of 12 months of treatment, with a range of about 6 to 36 months. An average of around 250,000 productive templates and 80,000 to 100,000 productive rearrangements was obtained per sample. Longitudinal samples were available for about 30% of the roughly 86 trial participants. Cryopreserved peripheral blood mononuclear cells were collected before treatment, at response, and at either disease progression or sustained remission. Every sample from remission and from progressive disease was obtained while the patients were still on ibrutinib. Results the study describes overall, beyond this receptor: Sustained-remission and progressing patients did not have matched sampling times, and lymph node repertoires were not examined. Baseline clonality was found to be higher than that of age-matched healthy donors and was strongly correlated with circulating CD8+ T-cell counts. Public clonotypes were rare and either shrank or stayed stable during treatment, and the rise in clonality at ibrutinib response reflected expansion of private clonotypes. Clonality increased at ibrutinib response, stayed stable in sustained remission, and fell back toward baseline at progression.

This clone was observed a few times. Its antigen has not been determined. No base qualities exist here, and no much larger clone lies one base off it. Per the publication, the time point label means: approximately twelve months on ibrutinib. For TCR beta library preparation, 1.5 to 2 micrograms of genomic DNA was extracted from cryopreserved PBMCs. High-throughput TCR beta sequencing was performed on longitudinal blood samples from CLL patients receiving ibrutinib monotherapy. The patients took part in an open-label, single-center phase 2 trial of ibrutinib monotherapy. Each clonotype received, on average, 10x coverage in deep resolution sequencing performed on a MiSeq, where the target depth lay between 1 in 1 million and 1 in 200,000 T cells. The immunoSEQ hsTCRB Kit was used to generate the TCR beta libraries. From the authors' description of their analysis: ImmunoSEQ Data Assistant and ImmunoSEQ Analyzer were used for data analysis, and V, D and J genes were assigned according to IMGT definitions. Clonality was computed as one minus normalized Shannon entropy of productive rearrangement frequencies, ranging from 0 to 1. Only overrepresented clonotypes making up at least 0.05% of each patient's repertoire were included in the public clonotype analysis. Thirteen repertoires from age-matched healthy donors, obtained from immuneACCESS, served as clonality controls. The immuneACCESS repertoire file appears here via TCRdb, limited to in-frame rearrangements. These files lack a portion of the clones; in checked studies, under half of the deficit traces to unresolved V genes, and the cause of the others is not known. The V and J calls and the clone size are those of that table, but D and trimming were determined from the DNA. This sample is represented by just over 200,000 clones; roughly 65% of them were singletons. In total, the top ten clones hold about 6.4% of the sample.

The starting material was PBMCs, obtained after 12 months of ibrutinib treatment. The source of this sequence is a human donor with chronic lymphocytic leukemia.

In nucleotide form, the sequence is TGTGCCTGGAGTGTGTGGCTAGCCGACCTCAGCTACGAGCAGTACTTC. This encodes CAWSVWLADLSYEQYF. The chain was built from TRBV30 and TRBJ2-7, with a tentative D gene TRBD2 over 5 matching bases. From the cysteine through the phenylalanine, the CDR3 covers 16 amino acids. Left in the record is the CDR3 DNA by itself, 48 bases read in frame from the first base. The germline V gene (reference sequence) supplies CDR1 GTSNPN and CDR2 SVGIG. The trim is 0 bases for V and 3 bases for J, with a gap of 18 bases between the germline ends.